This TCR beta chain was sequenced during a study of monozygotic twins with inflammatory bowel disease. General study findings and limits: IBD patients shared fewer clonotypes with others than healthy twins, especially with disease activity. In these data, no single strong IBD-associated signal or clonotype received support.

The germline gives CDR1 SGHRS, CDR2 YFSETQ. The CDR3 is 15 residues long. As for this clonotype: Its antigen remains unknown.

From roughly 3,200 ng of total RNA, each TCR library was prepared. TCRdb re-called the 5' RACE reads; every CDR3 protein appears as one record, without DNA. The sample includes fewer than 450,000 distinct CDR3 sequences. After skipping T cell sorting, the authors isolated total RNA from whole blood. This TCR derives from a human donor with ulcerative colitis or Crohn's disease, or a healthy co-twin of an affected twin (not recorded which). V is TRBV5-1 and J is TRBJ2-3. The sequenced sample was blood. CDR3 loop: CASSSLVGSTDTQYF.